Detailed here is one TCR delta chain. What it binds is not known. The germline V gene encodes CDR1 TSWWSYY and CDR2 QGS. The junction had 31 bases not matched to a gene; V was cut back by 0 bases and J by 0 bases. The CDR3 runs 25 residues. Alphabeta T cells were depleted, then CD3+ Vdelta1+ Vdelta2- thymocytes were FACS-sorted. The data stem from a study of Vδ1+ human thymocytes. Findings and limits, study-wide: Thymic TRG and TRD repertoires appeared highly polyclonal. Despite high sort purity, approximately 20% of thymic T cell receptor delta sequences were Vdelta2. TRG sequences recurred across donors, whereas TRD sequences stayed essentially private.

Extracted RNA was reverse transcribed into cDNA. Pooled V-gene forward primers with one constant-region reverse primer generated the CDR3 amplicons by multiplex PCR. TCRdb called clones from the multiplex PCR reads again using CATT. In the table there are over 45,000 delta-chain clones, roughly 15% of which are singletons. Sample: Vdelta1+ gamma-delta thymocytes from the thymus. Sample subset: FACS-sorted CD3+ TCRalphabeta- TCRVdelta1+ TCRVdelta2- thymocytes. The TCR comes from a girl under three years old who had congenital heart surgery. The V gene is TRDV1, the J gene TRDJ1; 7 nucleotides align to TRDD3. CDR3 in DNA: TGTGCTCTTGGGGAACTAAAGTGGTCCTTTCCCAGGGGGACCCTGGGGGCTCGGTACACCGATAAACTCATCTTT. It translates to CALGELKWSFPRGTLGARYTDKLIF.